The present entry profiles one T cell receptor (beta chain) with its context. Its antigen is undetermined. The sample belongs to a study of T cell responses to AZD1222 COVID-19 vaccine. Study-wide context: Pooled samples include second doses given at about 4 or 12 weeks. Study-wide points: There were mostly white British donors and more females than males, and clonal diversity was possibly underestimated. Seropositive status at baseline applied to only five or six AZD1222 recipients. The CD4 TCRs associated with vaccination extended across spike and predominated at 160-218 and 743-854.

V gave up 4 bases and J gave up 0 bases; unmatched junction bases: 16. Germline values: CDR1 SGDLS, CDR2 YYNGEE. This CDR3 spans 19 amino acids. The method was immunoSEQ multiplex PCR; TCRdb's version includes in-frame clones alone and lacks a portion of them. The sample has some 130,000 clones, around 84% seen once. Sequenced material: peripheral blood, taken on day 0 of AZD1222 vaccination. This TCR was sampled from an adult in good health. The chain links TRBV9 to TRBJ2-1, with TRBD1 matching 7 bases. The CDR3 DNA sequence: TGTGCCAGCAGCTCTTCCCGGGACAGTCTCGTATCCTCCTACAATGAGCAGTTCTTC. Amino acids: CASSSSRDSLVSSYNEQFF.